This T cell receptor (beta chain) was recorded in a study of control samples from healthy donors and cancer patients. TCRdb's copy holds only in-frame clones and misses some; the assay was immunoSEQ multiplex PCR. There are 90,000 to 130,000 clones in the sample; 70% to 85% occur only once, and under 8.5% lies in the top ten. The germline V gene encodes CDR1 SGHAT and CDR2 FQNNGV. V gave up 2 bases and J gave up 1 base; unmatched junction bases: 6. This CDR3 contains 18 residues. The rearrangement uses TRBV11-2 and TRBJ2-3, with 13 bases fitting TRBD2. This clonotype originated in a man aged 18 to 35 in good health. The specimen sequenced was blood. CDR3 loop: CASSLTSTSGGRTDTQYF. The DNA of the CDR3 is TGTGCCAGCAGCTTAACTTCGACTAGCGGGGGGCGCACAGATACGCAGTATTTT. The whole variable domain, filled in from reference TRBV11-2 and TRBJ2-3, reads EAGVAQSPRYKIIEKRQSVAFWCNPISGHATLYWYQQILGQGPKLLIQFQNNGVVDDSQLPKDRFSAERLKGVDSTLKIQPAKLEDSAVYLCASSLTSTSGGRTDTQYFGPGTRLTVL.